This TCR beta chain stems from a study of blood T cell repertoires in COVID-19. For the study at large: Sites across the United States, Italy and Spain contributed samples from acute and convalescent COVID-19. Sources were T cells, B-cell-depleted T cells, or PBMCs; the material itself was cDNA or gDNA.

Per the original data handling: Nucleated cell counts were estimated from reference gene primer amplification. The method was immunoSEQ multiplex PCR; TCRdb's version includes in-frame clones alone and lacks a portion of them. D and trimming come from the DNA, and the V and J calls and clone size come from that table. Of just under 250,000 clones in the sample, around 86% are singletons; the top ten hold around 2.8%. Material: peripheral blood. This clonotype originated in a woman in her twenties or thirties who had recovered from COVID-19.

CDR3 sequence: CASSLRGGQGPLNEQFF. The CDR3 bases are TGTGCCAGCAGCTTAAGAGGGGGACAGGGACCTCTCAATGAGCAGTTCTTC. V is TRBV7-3 and J is TRBJ2-1, with 9 bases lining up with TRBD1. The CDR3 contains 17 residues. The germline gives CDR1 SGHTA, CDR2 FQGTGA. V was clipped by 1 base and J by 6 bases; unmatched bases: 10.